These T cell receptor beta chains were read from a single sample in a study of persistence of HIV-infected CD4 T cells. Profiling relied on immunoSEQ multiplex PCR, and the TCRdb table lists in-frame clones only, not all of them. The profile covers more than 35,000 clones, with about 91% appearing a single time and 1.3% taken by the ten largest. Their target antigens are unknown. The specimen was CD4+ T cells sorted from PBMCs after approximately 19-hour stimulation, collected from a patient who received antiretroviral therapy. The receptors were gathered from an adult man with HIV who was CMV-seropositive. Both conserved end residues are part of each CDR3. A D gene is named only where the DNA matches it firmly. Clone size is given for some rows only: seen once, a few or many times, or a class if the clone is expanded.

clone_size	cdr3_length	j_call	d_call	v_call	cdr3_aa	cdr3_nt
.	15	TRBJ2-6	.	TRBV19	CASSIAGSGANVLTF	TGTGCCAGTAGTATTGCGGGGTCTGGGGCCAACGTCCTGACTTTC
.	13	TRBJ1-3	.	TRBV10-3	CAIRDSSGNTIYF	TGTGCCATCAGGGACAGCTCTGGAAACACCATATATTTT
.	15	TRBJ2-6	.	TRBV10-3	CAISVASPGANVLTF	TGTGCCATCAGTGTAGCTAGCCCTGGGGCCAACGTCCTGACTTTC
once	14	TRBJ2-1	.	TRBV6-5	CASSQTTSTNEQFF	TGTGCCAGCTCCCAAACGACAAGTACCAATGAGCAGTTCTTC
.	15	TRBJ1-2	.	TRBV14	CASSPIVAGRYGYTF	TGTGCCAGCAGCCCGATAGTGGCAGGGCGCTATGGCTACACCTTC
.	15	TRBJ2-1	.	TRBV4-2	CASSQVRGSPHEQFF	TGTGCCAGCAGCCAAGTCCGTGGGAGCCCCCATGAGCAGTTCTTC
.	14	TRBJ1-3	.	TRBV9	CASSALDTGNTIYF	TGTGCCAGCAGCGCCCTCGACACTGGAAACACCATATATTTT
.	13	TRBJ1-5	.	TRBV15	CATNRASNQPQHF	TGTGCCACCAATCGCGCCAGCAATCAGCCCCAGCATTTT
.	13	TRBJ1-1	.	TRBV7-3	CASSLMSSTEAFF	TGTGCCAGCAGCTTAATGAGTTCCACTGAAGCTTTCTTT
.	12	TRBJ1-1	.	TRBV30	CAWTQTNTEAFF	TGTGCCTGGACACAAACGAACACTGAAGCTTTCTTT
.	19	TRBJ1-2	TRBD1	TRBV30	CAWSPLPQNRGIRMHGYTF	TGTGCCTGGAGTCCTCTTCCCCAAAACAGGGGGATAAGAATGCATGGCTACACCTTC
once	17	TRBJ1-5	TRBD1	TRBV5-8	CASSLARQGASNQPQHF	TGTGCCAGCAGCTTGGCCCGGCAGGGGGCGAGCAATCAGCCCCAGCATTTT
.	17	TRBJ2-5	TRBD2	TRBV4-2	CASSQDRREVFFETQYF	TGTGCCAGCAGCCAAGATCGGCGGGAGGTTTTTTTCGAGACCCAGTACTTC
.	14	TRBJ2-7	.	TRBV9	CASSPTRQVDEQYF	TGTGCCAGCAGCCCTACAAGACAGGTAGACGAGCAGTACTTC
.	14	TRBJ1-5	.	TRBV30	CAWSVFLVNQPQHF	TGTGCCTGGAGTGTCTTTTTGGTTAATCAGCCCCAGCATTTT
.	14	TRBJ2-3	.	TRBV9	CASSLGPSTDTQYF	TGTGCCAGCAGCCTGGGACCCAGCACAGATACGCAGTATTTT
.	14	TRBJ1-1	.	TRBV7-6	CASSLSPRGTEAFF	TGTGCCAGCAGCTTATCCCCAAGAGGAACTGAAGCTTTCTTT
.	15	TRBJ1-2	.	TRBV7-9	CASSSGRASVYGYTF	TGTGCCAGCAGCTCGGGCAGGGCGAGCGTCTATGGCTACACCTTC
.	15	TRBJ2-5	.	TRBV7-2	CASSLSQGRQETQYF	TGTGCCAGCAGCTTATCCCAGGGGCGGCAAGAGACCCAGTACTTC
.	18	TRBJ2-5	.	TRBV5-1	CASSSSSSTTSGGETQYF	TGCGCCAGCAGCTCGTCCTCGAGTACCACTTCAGGAGGAGAGACCCAGTACTTC
.	16	TRBJ2-3	TRBD2	TRBV5-5	CASSLGGLAGRITQYF	TGTGCCAGCAGCTTGGGTGGACTAGCGGGTCGGATCACGCAGTATTTT
.	16	TRBJ2-7	.	TRBV19	CASSKISSGRSYEQYF	TGTGCCAGTAGTAAAATCTCATCGGGTCGCTCCTACGAGCAGTACTTC
.	14	TRBJ2-7	.	TRBV7-6	CASSLNLGSYEQYF	TGTGCCAGCAGCTTAAATTTGGGGTCCTACGAGCAGTACTTC
once	16	TRBJ1-5	.	TRBV19	CASSNKYETLNQPQHF	TGTGCCAGTAGTAATAAGTACGAGACACTCAATCAGCCCCAGCATTTT
.	14	TRBJ2-7	TRBD1	TRBV19	CASSRQGLSYEQYF	TGTGCCAGTAGTAGACAGGGGTTGTCCTACGAGCAGTACTTC
.	14	TRBJ2-5	.	TRBV3-1/TRBV3-2	CASSQGVGGETQYF	TGTGCCAGCAGCCAGGGTGTGGGTGGTGAGACCCAGTACTTC
.	15	TRBJ2-2	.	TRBV27	CASSLRGSYSGELFF	TGTGCCAGCAGTTTAAGGGGGTCCTACAGCGGGGAGCTGTTTTTT
.	16	TRBJ2-5	TRBD1	TRBV3-1/TRBV3-2	CASSQEGLTGGKTQYF	TGTGCCAGCAGCCAAGAGGGTCTGACAGGGGGGAAGACCCAGTACTTC
.	15	TRBJ2-7	TRBD1	TRBV7-2	CASSLDGRQGGEQYF	TGTGCCAGCAGCTTAGACGGGCGACAGGGTGGCGAGCAGTACTTC
.	12	TRBJ1-2	TRBD1	TRBV10-2	CASGDRGNGYTF	TGCGCCAGCGGAGACAGGGGGAACGGCTACACCTTC
.	17	TRBJ1-3	.	TRBV6-2/TRBV6-3	CASSYLGSRNSGNTIYF	TGTGCCAGCAGTTACTTGGGCAGTCGAAACTCTGGAAACACCATATATTTT
.	17	TRBJ2-7	TRBD2	TRBV7-6	CASSTQPGTSGTYEQYF	TGTGCCAGCAGCACTCAACCTGGGACTAGCGGTACCTACGAGCAGTACTTC
.	14	TRBJ1-1	TRBD1	TRBV7-2	CASSRFQGGTEAFF	TGTGCCAGCAGCCGGTTTCAGGGGGGGACTGAAGCTTTCTTT
.	16	TRBJ1-3	.	TRBV2	CASSRSTATSGNTIYF	TGTGCCAGCAGTCGTTCCACAGCGACCTCTGGAAACACCATATATTTT
.	15	TRBJ2-7	.	TRBV7-2	CASSLEGGASYEQYF	TGTGCCAGCAGCTTAGAGGGGGGTGCCTCCTACGAGCAGTACTTC
.	18	TRBJ2-3	.	TRBV11-3	CASSLGRLPAHLTDTQYF	TGTGCCAGCAGCTTAGGGCGTCTACCCGCTCACTTGACGGATACGCAGTATTTT